This T cell receptor beta chain was recovered during a study of T-cell memory formation after mild COVID-19. Study-level findings and limits: Some SARS-CoV-2-responding clones were already detected in memory before infection.

TCRdb used MiXCR to reprocess the 5' RACE reads, holding one entry per CDR3 protein. The data show about 88,000 distinct CDR3 sequences, approximately 23% seen once. Germline V gene data show CDR1 as MNHNY and CDR2 as SVGAGI (reference sequence). V shed 6 bases and J shed 0 bases, with 28 bases lying between them. CDR3 length: 20 amino acids. This clonotype appeared a single time. The antigen is undetermined. Specimen: PBMCs or a T cell subset sorted from them (not recorded which). This TCR was sampled from a man aged 18 to 29 who had mild COVID-19 (a few samples of this study predate the infection). Cell type and time point are not known. The chain has TRBV6-6 and TRBJ2-3; weak D call: TRBD1 (6 bases). CDR3 loop: CASSLLWGPEILRSTDTQYF. The CDR3, as DNA: TGTGCCAGCAGCTTACTGTGGGGGCCAGAGATCTTGCGTAGCACAGATACGCAGTATTTT.